Below, one T cell receptor (beta chain) is given with its context. The antigen is undetermined. Vbeta (60) and Jbeta (13) primers were used in the PCR. The protocol was immunoSEQ multiplex PCR, while the TCRdb copy is restricted to in-frame clones and leaves out a portion. This table has fewer than 110,000 clones, approximately 89% appearing once. The data originate from a study of cytomegalovirus exposure and HLA in healthy donors. The CDR3 loop spans 13 amino acids. Germline V gene lookup returns CDR1 GTSNPN and CDR2 SVGIG (reference sequence). V lost 3 bases and J lost 5, with 11 bases in between. Findings and caveats of the study: In a later analysis, compared with equally common non-associated chains, HLA-associated beta chains were more expanded. Later analysis demonstrated an association between a missense DCLRE1C variant and TCR beta V- and J-gene trimming.

V and J are TRBV30 and TRBJ1-3; D is possibly TRBD1 (5 bases). This sequence was found in a man aged 25-40 years in good health and CMV-seronegative. The sequenced material came from PBMCs. CDR3 in amino acids: CAWRQDSRNTIYF. CDR3 nucleotides: TGTGCCTGGAGACAGGATTCGAGAAACACCATATATTTT.